The rows below give T cell receptor beta chains drawn from one sample of a study of T-cell reconstitution after alpha-beta-depleted transplantation in children. A single record per CDR3 protein comes from TCRdb applying MiXCR to the PCR reads. The sample includes under 450,000 distinct CDR3 sequences, about 14% of them seen just once. Sequencing was performed on PBMCs, taken from the stem cell graft. The receptors come from a human donor who donated a stem cell graft to a child with Fanconi anemia. CDR3s include the opening cysteine and the closing phenylalanine or tryptophan. A D gene is named only where the DNA matches it firmly. Clone size is given for some rows only: seen once, a few or many times, or a class if the clone is expanded.

clone_size | j_call | d_call | v_call | cdr3_nt | cdr3_aa
. | TRBJ1-5 | TRBD1 | TRBV6-5 | TGTGCCAGCACCAATCTTCCGGGACAGGGAAGCAATCAGCCCCAGCATTTT | CASTNLPGQGSNQPQHF
many | TRBJ1-1 | TRBD1 | TRBV29-1 | TGCAGCGTCGGCAGGGGGGCAACAGAAGCTTTCTTT | CSVGRGATEAFF
. | TRBJ2-3 | . | TRBV12-3/TRBV12-4 | TGTGCCAGCACCCCGGGGAGAGGGCCAGATACGCAGTATTTT | CASTPGRGPDTQYF
few | TRBJ2-7 | TRBD1 | TRBV30 | TGTGCCTGGAGTGTAGACAGGGACTACGAGCAGTACTTC | CAWSVDRDYEQYF
few | TRBJ2-3 | TRBD2 | TRBV10-3 | TGTGCCACTCGGGGGGGCAGAGATACGCAGTATTTT | CATRGGRDTQYF
few | TRBJ1-2 | . | TRBV12-3/TRBV12-4 | TGTGCCAGCAGACCCTCCCCAGAGCGGGATGGCTACACCTTC | CASRPSPERDGYTF
many | TRBJ2-3 | . | TRBV12-3/TRBV12-4 | TGTGCCAGCAGTTGGGCGGGTCGTAGCACAGATACGCAGTATTTT | CASSWAGRSTDTQYF
many | TRBJ1-5 | . | TRBV29-1 | TGCAGCGTTGGGCACCAACAGCCCCAGCATTTT | CSVGHQQPQHF
many | TRBJ1-1 | . | TRBV29-1 | TGCAGCGTTGACACGAACCAGAACACTGAAGCTTTCTTT | CSVDTNQNTEAFF
. | TRBJ2-1 | . | TRBV6-1 | TGTGCCAGCAGTCCCATTACAGTTTACAATGAGCAGTTCTTC | CASSPITVYNEQFF